The rows below give T cell receptor beta chains drawn from one sample of a study of tumor and adjacent non-tumor tissue in lung cancer. TCRdb reprocessed the multiplex PCR reads with MiXCR, giving one entry per CDR3 protein. The sample shows about 120,000 distinct CDR3 sequences, approximately 84% of them seen only once. Sequenced sample: lung tumor tissue. The source of these receptors is a man in his 70s with non-small cell lung cancer. Each CDR3 is given with its conserved first and last residue. A D gene is named only where the DNA matches it firmly. Clone size, where shown, is once, few, many, or a class for clones that have expanded.

size: -; V: TRBV12-3/TRBV12-4; D: -; J: TRBJ2-7; DNA: TGTGCCAGCAGGATGGGTAGCGGAGACTTCGGGGGCGAGCAGTATTTC; CDR3: CASRMGSGDFGGEQYF
size: -; V: TRBV6-2/TRBV6-3; D: TRBD1; J: TRBJ1-5; DNA: TGTGTCAGCAGTTTGGGCAGGGGGCTGTATCAGCCCCAGCATTTT; CDR3: CVSSLGRGLYQPQHF
size: once; V: TRBV6-2/TRBV6-3; D: -; J: TRBJ2-7; DNA: TGTGCCAGCAGAGCCGCACGGATAATTTACGAGCAGTACTTC; CDR3: CASRAARIIYEQYF
size: -; V: TRBV6-2/TRBV6-3; D: -; J: TRBJ2-7; DNA: TGTGCCAGCAGTTTTATGGGACGAATCGGTCCTGGCGACGAGCAGTACTTC; CDR3: CASSFMGRIGPGDEQYF
size: -; V: TRBV10-2; D: TRBD2; J: TRBJ2-7; DNA: TGCGCCAGCAGTGACGGGTTCGGGGGGTGCAGCGACGAGCAGTACTTC; CDR3: CASSDGFGGCSDEQYF
size: -; V: TRBV19; D: TRBD2; J: TRBJ2-1; DNA: TGTGCCAGTAGTACGGGGACTAGCGCATACAATAAGCAGTTCTTC; CDR3: CASSTGTSAYNKQFF
size: -; V: TRBV11-2; D: -; J: TRBJ2-7; DNA: TGTACCAGCAGCCACTACTCCGGGACAACGTACGAGCAGTACTTC; CDR3: CTSSHYSGTTYEQYF
size: -; V: TRBV14; D: -; J: TRBJ2-1; DNA: TGTACCAGCAGGGTCCAGGGCCCTTACAATGAGCAGTTCTTC; CDR3: CTSRVQGPYNEQFF
size: -; V: TRBV20-1; D: -; J: TRBJ2-7; DNA: TGCAATGCAGACTATGGACGAGAGCAGTATTTC; CDR3: CNADYGREQYF
size: few; V: TRBV6-1; D: -; J: TRBJ2-6; DNA: TGTACTAGCAATACAGGCTCTGTGGCCAACGTCCTGACTTTC; CDR3: CTSNTGSVANVLTF
size: -; V: TRBV29-1; D: -; J: TRBJ2-7; DNA: TGCAGCGTTGAAGAAAAAGGGATAGGGTTGATCTACGAACAGTATTTC; CDR3: CSVEEKGIGLIYEQYF
size: -; V: TRBV7-3; D: TRBD1; J: TRBJ2-3; DNA: TGTGCCAGCACCTGGACAGGAAATGTGGCAGATACGCAGTATTTT; CDR3: CASTWTGNVADTQYF
size: -; V: TRBV6-6; D: TRBD1; J: TRBJ2-4; DNA: TGTGCCAGCAGTTACCCGGGACAGCAAGTGTCGAACATTCAGTACTTC; CDR3: CASSYPGQQVSNIQYF
size: -; V: TRBV12-3/TRBV12-4; D: -; J: TRBJ1-4; DNA: TGTGCCAGCAGTTTGAGCGGTCTAGGTGAAAAGGTGTTTTTT; CDR3: CASSLSGLGEKVFF
size: -; V: TRBV20-1; D: -; J: TRBJ2-7; DNA: TGTAGTGCAAACTTTGGACGAGAGCAGTACTTC; CDR3: CSANFGREQYF
size: once; V: TRBV29-1; D: -; J: TRBJ1-2; DNA: TGCAGCCTTCTCCAGACGGGAGCCTATGGCTACGACTTC; CDR3: CSLLQTGAYGYDF